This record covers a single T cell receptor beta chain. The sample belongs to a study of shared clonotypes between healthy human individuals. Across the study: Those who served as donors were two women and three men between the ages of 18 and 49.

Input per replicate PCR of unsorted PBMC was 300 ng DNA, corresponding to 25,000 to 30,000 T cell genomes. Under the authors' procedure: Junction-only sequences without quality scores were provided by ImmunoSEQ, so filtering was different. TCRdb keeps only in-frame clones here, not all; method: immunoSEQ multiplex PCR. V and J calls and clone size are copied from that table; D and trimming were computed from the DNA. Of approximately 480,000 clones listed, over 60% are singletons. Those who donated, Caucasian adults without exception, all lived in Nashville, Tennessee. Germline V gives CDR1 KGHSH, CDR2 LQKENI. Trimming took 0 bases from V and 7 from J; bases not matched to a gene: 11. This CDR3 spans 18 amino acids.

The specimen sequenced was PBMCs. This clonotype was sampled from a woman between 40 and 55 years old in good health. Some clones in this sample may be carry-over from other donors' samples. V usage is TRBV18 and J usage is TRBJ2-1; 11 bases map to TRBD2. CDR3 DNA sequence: TGTGCCAGCTCACCACCTATAGTCCTAGCGGGAGGCTGGAATGAGCAGTTCTTC. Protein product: CASSPPIVLAGGWNEQFF.